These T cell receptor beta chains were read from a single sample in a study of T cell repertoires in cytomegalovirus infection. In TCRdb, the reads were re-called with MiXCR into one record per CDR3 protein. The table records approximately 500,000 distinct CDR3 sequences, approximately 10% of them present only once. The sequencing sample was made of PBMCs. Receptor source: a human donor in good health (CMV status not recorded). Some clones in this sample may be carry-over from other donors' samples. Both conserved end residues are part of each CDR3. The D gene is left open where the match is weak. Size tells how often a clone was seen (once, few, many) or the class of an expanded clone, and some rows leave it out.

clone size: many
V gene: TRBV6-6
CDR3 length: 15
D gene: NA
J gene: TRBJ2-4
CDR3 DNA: TGTGCCAGCAGTTACCGTACGGGAACCAAAAACATTCAGTACTTC
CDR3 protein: CASSYRTGTKNIQYF

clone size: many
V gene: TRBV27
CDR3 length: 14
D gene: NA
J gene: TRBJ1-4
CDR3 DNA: TGTGCCAGCAGTTCCCTTGGGGTTGGTGAAAAACTGTTTTTT
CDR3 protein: CASSSLGVGEKLFF

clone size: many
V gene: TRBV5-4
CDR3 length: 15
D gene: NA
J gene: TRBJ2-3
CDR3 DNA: TGTGCCAGCAGTTCGCGAGCGGAGTACACAGATACGCAGTATTTT
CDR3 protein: CASSSRAEYTDTQYF

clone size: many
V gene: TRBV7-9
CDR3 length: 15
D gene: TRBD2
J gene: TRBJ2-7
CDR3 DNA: TGTGCCAGCAGCTCCCGACTAGCGGGAGGGCACGAGCAGTACTTC
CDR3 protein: CASSSRLAGGHEQYF

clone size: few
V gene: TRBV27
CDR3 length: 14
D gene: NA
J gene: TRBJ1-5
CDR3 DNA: TGTGCCAGCAGTGGGGGGAACGGCAATCAGCCCCAGCATTTT
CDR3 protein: CASSGGNGNQPQHF

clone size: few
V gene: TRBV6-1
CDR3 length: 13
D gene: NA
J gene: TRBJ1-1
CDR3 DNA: TGTGCCAGCAAGGTCATTGAGAGCACTGAAGCTTTCTTT
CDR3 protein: CASKVIESTEAFF

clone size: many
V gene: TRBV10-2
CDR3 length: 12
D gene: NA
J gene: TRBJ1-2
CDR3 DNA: TGCGCCAGCAGTGAGTCCCACTATGGCTACACCTTC
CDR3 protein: CASSESHYGYTF

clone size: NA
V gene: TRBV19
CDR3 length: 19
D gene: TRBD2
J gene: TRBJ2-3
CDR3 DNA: TGTGCCAGTAGTATAGCGGGGGGAGTGAGCGGCCTCCGGACAGATACGCAGTATTTT
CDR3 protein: CASSIAGGVSGLRTDTQYF

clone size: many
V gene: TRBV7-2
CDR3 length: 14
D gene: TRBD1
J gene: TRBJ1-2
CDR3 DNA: TGTGCCAGCAGCTTAGGGGGACAGTTCTATGGCTACACCTTC
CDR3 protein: CASSLGGQFYGYTF

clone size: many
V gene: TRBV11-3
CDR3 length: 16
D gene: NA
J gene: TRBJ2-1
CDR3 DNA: TGTGCCAGCAGCCTAGGGGCAGGGGTTCAATCGGATGAGCAGTTCTTC
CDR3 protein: CASSLGAGVQSDEQFF

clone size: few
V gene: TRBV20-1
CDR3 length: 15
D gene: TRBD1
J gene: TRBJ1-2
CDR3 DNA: TGCAGTGCTAGACCCCAGGGGGTGATATTCTATGGCTACACCTTC
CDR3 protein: CSARPQGVIFYGYTF

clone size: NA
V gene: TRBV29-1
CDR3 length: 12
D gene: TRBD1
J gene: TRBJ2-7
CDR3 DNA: TGCAGCGCCGACGGACAGGGGTCCAAGCAGTACTTC
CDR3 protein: CSADGQGSKQYF

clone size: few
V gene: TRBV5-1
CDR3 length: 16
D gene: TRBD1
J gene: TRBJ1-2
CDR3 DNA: TGCGCCAGCAGAACCGGGACAGGGGGCCAGGGCTATGGCTACACCTTC
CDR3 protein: CASRTGTGGQGYGYTF

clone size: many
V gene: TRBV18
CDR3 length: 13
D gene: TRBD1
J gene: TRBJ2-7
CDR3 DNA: TGCGCCAGCAGCCCGGGACAGTCCTACGAGCAGTACTTC
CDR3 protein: CASSPGQSYEQYF

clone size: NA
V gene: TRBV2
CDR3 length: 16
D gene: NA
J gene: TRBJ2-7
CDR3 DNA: TGTGCCAGCAGAGCCAACAGGGCCTCGGGCCACTACGAGCAGTACTTC
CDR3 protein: CASRANRASGHYEQYF

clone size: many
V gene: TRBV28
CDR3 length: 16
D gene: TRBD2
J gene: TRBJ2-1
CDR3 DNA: TGTGCCAGCAGGCGGAGAGGCGGGAGGTTAACCAATGAGCAGTTCTTC
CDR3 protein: CASRRRGGRLTNEQFF

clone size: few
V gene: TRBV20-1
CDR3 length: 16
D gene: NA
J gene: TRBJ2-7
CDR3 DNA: TGCAGTGCCCCGGGGACTTTAGCGGAGCCCTCCTACGAGCAGTACTTC
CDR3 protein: CSAPGTLAEPSYEQYF

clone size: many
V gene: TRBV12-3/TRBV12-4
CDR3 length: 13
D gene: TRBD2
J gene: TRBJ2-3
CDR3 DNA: TGTGCCATCTTAGCGGGGGGCACAGATACGCAGTATTTT
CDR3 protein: CAILAGGTDTQYF

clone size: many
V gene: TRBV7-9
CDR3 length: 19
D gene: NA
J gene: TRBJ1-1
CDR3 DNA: TGTGCCAGCAGCTTACCAAGGATCAGGCGTGGATCAGGTAACACTGAAGCTTTCTTT
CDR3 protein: CASSLPRIRRGSGNTEAFF

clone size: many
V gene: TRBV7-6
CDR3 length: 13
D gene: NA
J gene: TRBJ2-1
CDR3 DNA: TGTGCCAGCGCGGCAGGGGAAAACAATGAGCAGTTCTTC
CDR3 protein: CASAAGENNEQFF

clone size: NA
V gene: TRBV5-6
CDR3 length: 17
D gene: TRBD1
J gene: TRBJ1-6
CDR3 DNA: TGTGCCAGCAGCTTGGAGGGACAGGGGGTGTATAATTCACCCCTCCACTTT
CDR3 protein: CASSLEGQGVYNSPLHF

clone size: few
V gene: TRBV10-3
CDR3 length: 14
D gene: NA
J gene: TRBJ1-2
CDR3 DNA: TGTGCCATCAGTGAGTCTCAGGGGCTGTATGGCTACACCTTC
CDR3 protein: CAISESQGLYGYTF

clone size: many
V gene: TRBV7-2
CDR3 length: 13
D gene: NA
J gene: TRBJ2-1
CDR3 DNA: TGTGCCAGCAGCTTAGGCCACTCCTTTGAGCAGTTCTTC
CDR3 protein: CASSLGHSFEQFF

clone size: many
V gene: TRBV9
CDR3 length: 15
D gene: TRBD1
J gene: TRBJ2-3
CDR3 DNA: TGTGCCAGCAGCGTGACAGGGGTTAGCACAGATACGCAGTATTTT
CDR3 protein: CASSVTGVSTDTQYF

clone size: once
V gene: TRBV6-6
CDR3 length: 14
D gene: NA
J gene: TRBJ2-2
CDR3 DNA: TGTGCCACCACCGGGACCCGACACACCGGGGAGCTGTTTTTT
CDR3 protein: CATTGTRHTGELFF

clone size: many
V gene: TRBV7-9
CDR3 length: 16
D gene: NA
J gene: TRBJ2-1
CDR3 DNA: TGTGCCTACCCGGGAGCCCCGAAAGGGGGAGACAATGAGCAGTTCTTC
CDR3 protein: CAYPGAPKGGDNEQFF

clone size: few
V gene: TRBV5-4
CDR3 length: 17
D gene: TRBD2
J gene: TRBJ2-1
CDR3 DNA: TGTGCCAGCAGCTTGGGGGGCTGGCGGGGGGGGAACAATGAGCAGTTCTTC
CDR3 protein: CASSLGGWRGGNNEQFF

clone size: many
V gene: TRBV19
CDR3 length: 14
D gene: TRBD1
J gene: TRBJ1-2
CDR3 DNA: TGTGCCAGTAGTAGGGACAGGATTTCCTATGGCTACACCTTC
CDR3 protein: CASSRDRISYGYTF

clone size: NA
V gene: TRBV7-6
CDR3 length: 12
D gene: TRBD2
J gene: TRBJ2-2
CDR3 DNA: TGTGCCAGCAGCCTTCCGAGCGGGGAGCTGGTTTTT
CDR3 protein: CASSLPSGELVF

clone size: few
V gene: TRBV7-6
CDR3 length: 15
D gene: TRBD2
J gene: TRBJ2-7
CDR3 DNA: TGTGCCAGCAGCGCGACTAGCGGGGCCGCCTACGAGCAGTACTTC
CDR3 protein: CASSATSGAAYEQYF

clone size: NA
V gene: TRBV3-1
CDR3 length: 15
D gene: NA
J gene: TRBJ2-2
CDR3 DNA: TGTGCCAGCCATACGAGGGGGGATGACACCGGGGAGCTGTTTTTT
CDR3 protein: CASHTRGDDTGELFF

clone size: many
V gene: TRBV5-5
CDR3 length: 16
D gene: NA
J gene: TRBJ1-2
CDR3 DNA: TGTGCCAGCAGCTTGAGTGATCTCAGGGCCGCCTATGGCTACACCTTC
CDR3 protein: CASSLSDLRAAYGYTF

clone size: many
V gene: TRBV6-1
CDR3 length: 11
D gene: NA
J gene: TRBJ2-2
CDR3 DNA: TGTGCCAGCACTCTACGGCGGGAGCTGTTTTTT
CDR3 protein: CASTLRRELFF

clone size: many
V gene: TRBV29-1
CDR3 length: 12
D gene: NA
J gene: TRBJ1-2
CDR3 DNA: TGCAGCGTTGAAGAGGGGAACTATGGCTACACCTTC
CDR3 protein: CSVEEGNYGYTF

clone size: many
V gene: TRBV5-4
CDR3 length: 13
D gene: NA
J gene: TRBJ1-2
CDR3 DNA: TGTGCCAGCAGGGCGGACTCTCCAGGTGGCTACACCTTC
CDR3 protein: CASRADSPGGYTF

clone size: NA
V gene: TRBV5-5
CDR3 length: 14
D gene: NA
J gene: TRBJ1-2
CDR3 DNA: TGTGCCAGCAGCTTGGGACCTTCGAACTATGGCTACACCTTC
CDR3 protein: CASSLGPSNYGYTF

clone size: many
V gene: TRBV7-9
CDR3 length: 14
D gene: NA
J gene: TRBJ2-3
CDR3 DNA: TGTGCCAGCAGCCCCCGGGGCAGCACAGATACGCAGTATTTT
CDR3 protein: CASSPRGSTDTQYF

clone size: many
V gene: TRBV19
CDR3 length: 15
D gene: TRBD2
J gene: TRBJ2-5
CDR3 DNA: TGTGCCAGTAGTATGCAGCGGGAGGCCCAAGAGACCCAGTACTTC
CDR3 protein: CASSMQREAQETQYF

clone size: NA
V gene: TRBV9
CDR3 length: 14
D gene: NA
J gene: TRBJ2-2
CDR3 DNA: TGTGCCAGCAACCCCAACACGAACACCGGGGAGCTGTTTTTT
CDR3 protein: CASNPNTNTGELFF